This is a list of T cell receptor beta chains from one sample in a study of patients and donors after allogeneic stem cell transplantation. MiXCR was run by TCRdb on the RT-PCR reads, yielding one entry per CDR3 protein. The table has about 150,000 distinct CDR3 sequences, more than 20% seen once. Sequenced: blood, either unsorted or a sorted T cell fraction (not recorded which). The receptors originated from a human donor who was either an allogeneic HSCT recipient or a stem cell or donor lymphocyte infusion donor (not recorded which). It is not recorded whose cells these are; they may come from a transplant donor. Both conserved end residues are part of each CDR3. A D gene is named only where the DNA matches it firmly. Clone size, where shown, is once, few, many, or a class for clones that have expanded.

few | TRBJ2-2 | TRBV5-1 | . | CASRRQETGELFF | TGCGCCAGCCGCCGACAGGAAACCGGGGAGCTGTTTTTT
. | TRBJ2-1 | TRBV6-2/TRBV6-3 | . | CASSYRQSRLHNEQFF | TGTGCCAGCAGTTACCGACAGTCCAGACTGCACAATGAGCAGTTCTTC
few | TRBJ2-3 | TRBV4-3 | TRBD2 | CASSPGDYATDTQYF | TGCGCCAGCAGCCCCGGGGACTACGCCACAGATACGCAGTATTTT
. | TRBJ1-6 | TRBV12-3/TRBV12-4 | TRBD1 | CASSSRGQGAYNSPLHF | TGTGCCAGCAGTTCTCGGGGACAGGGGGCCTATAATTCACCCCTCCACTTT
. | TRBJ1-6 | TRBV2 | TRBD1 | CASSFTGARGNSPLHF | TGTGCCAGCAGTTTCACAGGGGCTCGCGGTAATTCACCCCTCCACTTT
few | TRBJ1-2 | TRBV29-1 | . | CSVGGASTNYGYTF | TGCAGCGTCGGCGGAGCCTCCACTAACTATGGCTACACCTTC
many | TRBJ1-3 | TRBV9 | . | CASSVVGARNTIYF | TGTGCCAGCAGCGTAGTGGGGGCCAGAAACACCATATATTTT
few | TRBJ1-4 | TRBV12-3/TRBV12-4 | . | CASSSQGKRGEKLFF | TGTGCCAGCAGTTCCCAGGGGAAAAGAGGCGAAAAACTGTTTTTT
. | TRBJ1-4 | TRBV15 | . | CATSRDTTWVEEKLFF | TGTGCCACCAGCAGAGATACGACATGGGTAGAGGAAAAACTGTTTTTT
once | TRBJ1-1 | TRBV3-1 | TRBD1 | CASSPRDRGALNTEAFF | TGTGCCAGCAGCCCCCGGGACAGGGGGGCATTGAACACTGAAGCTTTCTTT
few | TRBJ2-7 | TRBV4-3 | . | CASSQVRTSPYEQYF | TGCGCCAGCAGCCAAGTAAGGACCTCCCCCTACGAGCAGTACTTC
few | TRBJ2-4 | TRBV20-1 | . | CSARDTRTIAKNIQYF | TGCAGTGCTAGAGATACCCGGACTATAGCCAAAAACATTCAGTACTTC
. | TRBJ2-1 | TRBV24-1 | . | CATSDRDVWQFF | TGTGCCACCAGTGATCGGGACGTATGGCAGTTCTTC
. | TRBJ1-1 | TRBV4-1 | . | CASNSPGDGNTEAFF | TGCGCCAGCAACTCGCCCGGGGATGGGAACACTGAAGCTTTCTTT
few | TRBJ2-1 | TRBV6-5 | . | CASSPMGGSYNEQFF | TGTGCCAGCAGTCCCATGGGGGGCTCCTACAATGAGCAGTTCTTC
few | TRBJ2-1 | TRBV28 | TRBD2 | CASSPSGRAGNEQFF | TGTGCCAGCAGCCCTAGCGGGAGGGCCGGAAATGAGCAGTTCTTC
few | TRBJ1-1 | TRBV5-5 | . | CASSLAGNQNTEAFF | TGTGCCAGCAGCTTGGCAGGCAACCAGAACACTGAAGCTTTCTTT
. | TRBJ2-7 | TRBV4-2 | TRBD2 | CASTVRLTSGSYEQYF | TGTGCCAGCACCGTTAGGTTGACTAGCGGGAGTTACGAGCAGTACTTC
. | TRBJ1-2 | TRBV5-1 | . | CASSSVLWGNYGYTF | TGCGCCAGCAGCTCGGTGCTGTGGGGGAACTATGGCTACACCTTC
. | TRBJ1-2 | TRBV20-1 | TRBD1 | CSARDVMGAGQGYGYTF | TGCAGTGCTAGAGACGTGATGGGTGCGGGACAGGGGTATGGCTACACCTTC
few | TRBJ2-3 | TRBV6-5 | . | CASSYSQFSTDTQYF | TGTGCCAGCAGTTACTCTCAGTTTAGCACAGATACGCAGTATTTT
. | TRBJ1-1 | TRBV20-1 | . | CSARAPPPRRDTEAFF | TGCAGTGCTAGAGCCCCTCCCCCCCGGAGGGACACTGAAGCTTTCTTT
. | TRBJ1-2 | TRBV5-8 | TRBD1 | CASSFVQGDGYTF | TGTGCCAGCAGCTTCGTACAGGGGGATGGCTACACCTTC
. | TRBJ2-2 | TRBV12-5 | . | CASGTTPGELFF | TGTGCTAGTGGCACAACCCCCGGGGAGCTGTTTTTT
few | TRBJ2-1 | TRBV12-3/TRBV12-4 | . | CASRINYEQFF | TGTGCCAGCCGCATCAACTATGAGCAGTTCTTC
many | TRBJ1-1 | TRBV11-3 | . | CASSLLPAMNTEAFF | TGTGCCAGCAGCTTACTACCCGCTATGAACACTGAAGCTTTCTTT
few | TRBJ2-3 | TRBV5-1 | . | CASSFVTAIITDTQYF | TGCGCCAGCAGCTTCGTCACGGCGATAATCACAGATACGCAGTATTTT
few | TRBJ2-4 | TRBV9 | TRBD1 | CASSPDNYRGKNIQYF | TGTGCCAGCAGCCCCGACAACTACAGGGGCAAAAACATTCAGTACTTC
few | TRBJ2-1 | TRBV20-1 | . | CSARDQTPEQFF | TGCAGTGCTAGGGACCAAACGCCTGAGCAGTTCTTC
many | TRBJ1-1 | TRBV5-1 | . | CASSYRPNTEAFF | TGCGCCAGCAGCTACAGACCGAACACTGAAGCTTTCTTT
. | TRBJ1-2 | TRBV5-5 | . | CASSLAESYTF | TGTGCCAGCAGCTTGGCGGAAAGCTACACCTTC
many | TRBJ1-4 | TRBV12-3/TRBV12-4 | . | CASNRGWGELFF | TGTGCCAGCAACCGGGGCTGGGGGGAACTGTTTTTT
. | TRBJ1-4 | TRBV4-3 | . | CASSQDNTGWEKLFF | TGCGCCAGCAGCCAAGATAATACAGGGTGGGAAAAACTGTTTTTT
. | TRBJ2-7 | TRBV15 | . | CAAARDNSYEQYF | TGTGCCGCAGCCCGGGACAACTCCTACGAGCAGTACTTC
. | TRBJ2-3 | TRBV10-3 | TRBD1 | CAISKSTGGTDTQYF | TGTGCCATCAGCAAATCGACAGGGGGCACAGATACGCAGTATTTT
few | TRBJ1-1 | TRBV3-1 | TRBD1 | CASSYGQGAFNTEAFF | TGTGCCAGCAGCTACGGACAGGGGGCTTTTAACACTGAAGCTTTCTTT
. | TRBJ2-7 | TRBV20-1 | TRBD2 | CSARDGKGLAGISYEQYF | TGCAGTGCTAGAGATGGAAAGGGACTAGCGGGGATCTCCTACGAGCAGTACTTC
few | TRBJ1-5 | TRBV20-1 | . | CSASEKNNQPQHF | TGCAGTGCTAGCGAGAAGAACAATCAGCCCCAGCATTTT
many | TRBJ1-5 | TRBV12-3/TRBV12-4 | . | CASSRAGWGANQPQHF | TGTGCCAGCAGTCGAGCAGGGTGGGGTGCCAATCAGCCCCAGCATTTT
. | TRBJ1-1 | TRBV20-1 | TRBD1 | CSAKKGAGDTEAFF | TGCAGTGCTAAAAAGGGGGCCGGAGACACTGAAGCTTTCTTT
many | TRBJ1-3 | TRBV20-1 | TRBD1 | CSARETGGLGNTIYF | TGCAGTGCGAGAGAGACAGGGGGCCTTGGAAACACCATATATTTT
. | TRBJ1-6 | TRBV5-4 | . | CASSWGGGNSPLHF | TGTGCCAGCAGTTGGGGAGGGGGTAATTCACCCCTCCACTTT
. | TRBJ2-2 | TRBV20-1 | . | CSASVGPSGTGELFF | TGCAGTGCTAGCGTGGGACCCTCGGGCACCGGGGAGCTGTTTTTT
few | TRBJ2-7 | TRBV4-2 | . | CASSQDKRRTWDDEQYF | TGTGCCAGCAGCCAAGATAAGAGGAGAACTTGGGATGACGAGCAGTACTTC
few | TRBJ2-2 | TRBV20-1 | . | CSARKQGSTGELFF | TGCAGTGCTAGAAAACAGGGATCCACCGGGGAGCTGTTTTTT
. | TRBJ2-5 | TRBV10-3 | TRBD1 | CAISTPQGAQGKGQETQYF | TGTGCCATCAGTACCCCACAGGGGGCGCAAGGGAAGGGCCAAGAGACCCAGTACTTC
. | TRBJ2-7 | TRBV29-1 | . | CSVVTYEQYF | TGCAGCGTTGTAACCTACGAGCAGTACTTC
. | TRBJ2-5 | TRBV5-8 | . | CASSNPTVPQGSQETQYF | TGTGCCAGCAGCAATCCAACAGTGCCCCAGGGGTCCCAGGAGACCCAGTACTTC
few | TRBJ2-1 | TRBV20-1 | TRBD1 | CSATKTGGESNEQFF | TGCAGTGCTACAAAGACAGGGGGCGAAAGCAATGAGCAGTTCTTC
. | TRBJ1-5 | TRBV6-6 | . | CASSYSPGTEHF | TGTGCCAGCAGTTACTCACCAGGGACGGAGCATTTT